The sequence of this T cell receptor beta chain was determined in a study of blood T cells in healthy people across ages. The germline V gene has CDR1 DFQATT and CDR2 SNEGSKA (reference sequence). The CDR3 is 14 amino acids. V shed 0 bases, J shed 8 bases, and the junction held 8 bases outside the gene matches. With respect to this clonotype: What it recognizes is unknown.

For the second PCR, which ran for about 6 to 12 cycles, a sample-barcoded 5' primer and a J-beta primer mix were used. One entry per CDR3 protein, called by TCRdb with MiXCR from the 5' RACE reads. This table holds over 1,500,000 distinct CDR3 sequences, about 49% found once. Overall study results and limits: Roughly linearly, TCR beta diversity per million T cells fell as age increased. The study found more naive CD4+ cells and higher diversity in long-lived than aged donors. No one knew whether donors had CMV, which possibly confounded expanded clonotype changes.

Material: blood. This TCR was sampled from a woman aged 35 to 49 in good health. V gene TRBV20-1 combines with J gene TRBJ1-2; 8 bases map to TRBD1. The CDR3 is CSARDLVTGEGYTF. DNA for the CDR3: TGCAGTGCTAGAGATCTTGTGACAGGGGAAGGCTACACCTTC.